Each of the 22 T cell receptor beta chains below was sequenced from the same sample in a study of T cell responses to AZD1222 COVID-19 vaccine. Clones were read by immunoSEQ multiplex PCR, and TCRdb kept only the in-frame ones, dropping some. This sample has around 200,000 clones, with roughly 93% found just once. The sequences come from peripheral blood, collected on day 0 of AZD1222 vaccination. Receptors originate from an adult in good health.

This clone was seen a single time. The V call is TRBV2, the J call TRBJ1-5; D is undetermined. Germline assignment: CDR1 SNHLY and CDR2 FYNNEI. The length of the CDR3 is 13 residues. Between the trimmed V and J ends, which lost 5 bases and 5 bases, there was a span of 10 bases. CDR3: CASSFSGDQPQHF. The DNA for the CDR3 is TGTGCCAGCAGTTTCTCAGGAGATCAGCCCCAGCATTTT.

The chain links TRBV10-1 to TRBJ2-7; no definite D call. Per germline, CDR1 WNHNN and CDR2 SYGVQD (reference sequence). The CDR3 is made up of 13 amino acids. The germline V and J ends were trimmed by 0 bases and 12 bases, with 15 bases remaining between them. CDR3 protein: CASSESILGIRYF. The CDR3 DNA reads as TGCGCCAGCAGTGAGTCGATCTTGGGGATAAGGTACTTC.

The chain carries TRBV5-8 and TRBJ2-1; perhaps TRBD1 as D (5 bases). CDR1 and CDR2 from the germline V gene are SGHTS and YDEGEE. CDR3 size: 15 residues. The germline V and J ends were trimmed by 4 bases and 0 bases, with 11 bases remaining between them. The CDR3 spells CASSLGESSYNEQFF. In DNA, the CDR3 is TGTGCCAGCAGCCTAGGGGAAAGCTCCTACAATGAGCAGTTCTTC.

This chain uses TRBV7-9 with TRBJ2-3; 9 bases are shared with TRBD1. The CDR3 loop spans 14 amino acids. Germline trimming cut 5 bases from V and 3 bases from J; bases unmatched to any gene: 3. CDR1 and CDR2 from the germline V gene are SEHNR and FQNEAQ (reference sequence). CDR3 protein: CASSRGQGTDTQYF. CDR3 sequence (DNA): TGTGCCAGCAGCCGTGGACAGGGGACAGATACGCAGTATTTT.

V is TRBV7-2 and J is TRBJ1-5; no firm D call. The CDR3 covers 12 residues. Germline loops: CDR1 SGHTA, CDR2 FQGNSA. Trimming removed 5 bases from V and 6 bases from J, with 8 bases in between. Written as DNA, the CDR3 is TGTGCCAGCAGCACAGTCGGTCAGCCCCAGCATTTT. It specifies CASSTVGQPQHF.

The chain links TRBV3-1 (or the pseudogene TRBV3-2) to TRBJ2-2; a possible D gene is TRBD2 (5 bases). CDR1 LGHDT and CDR2 YNNKEL come from the germline V gene (reference sequence). The ends were cut back, 4 bases at V and 4 bases at J, with 13 bases in the middle. There are 15 residues in the CDR3. The CDR3 spells CASSPLREPTGELFF. In nucleotides, the CDR3 is TGTGCCAGCAGCCCCTTAAGGGAGCCCACCGGGGAGCTGTTTTTT.

The chain uses TRBV7-9 and TRBJ1-2, with 7 bases that match TRBD1. CDR1 SEHNR and CDR2 FQNEAQ come from the germline V gene (reference sequence). After removal of 4 bases from V and 0 bases from J, the junction contained 8 bases not matched to a gene. CDR3 size: 16 residues. In DNA, the CDR3 is TGTGCCAGCAGCTCATCCGGGACAGACGCTAACTATGGCTACACCTTC. This encodes CASSSSGTDANYGYTF.

V usage is TRBV5-1 and J usage is TRBJ1-1, with D unclear. The V gene lost 0 bases and the J gene lost 3 bases, with 9 bases spanning the gap. The CDR3 consists of 14 residues. The germline CDR1 and CDR2 sequences are SGHRS and YFSETQ. In nucleotides, the CDR3 is TGCGCCAGCAGCTTGGTCTCTGAGGACACTGAAGCTTTCTTT. Encoded protein: CASSLVSEDTEAFF.

The genes are TRBV9 and TRBJ2-7, with 9 bases that match TRBD2. Germline V gives CDR1 SGDLS, CDR2 YYNGEE. This CDR3 is built from 17 residues. V lost 0 bases and J lost 5; bases outside the gene matches: 12. This CDR3 reads CASSVGWREGPGNEQYF. CDR3 nucleotides: TGTGCCAGCAGCGTAGGTTGGCGGGAGGGCCCAGGGAACGAGCAGTACTTC.

This chain connects TRBV19 to TRBJ2-7; 8 positions agree with TRBD2. The germline V gene encodes CDR1 LNHDA and CDR2 SQIVND (reference sequence). Trimming removed 6 bases from V and 1 base from J; junction bases left unmatched: 5. The CDR3 extends over 14 amino acids. Here the CDR3 DNA reads TGTGCCAGTAGCCCCGGGACTAGGTCCTACGAGCAGTACTTC. Protein product: CASSPGTRSYEQYF.

This clone has just a few counts. The chain uses TRBV2 and TRBJ2-1, with D unclear. Germline CDR1 and CDR2: SNHLY and FYNNEI. The CDR3 has 13 residues. V was clipped by 3 bases and J by 5 bases, with 8 bases between them. The CDR3 coding sequence is TGTGCCAGCAGTGATGAGATCCACAATGAGCAGTTCTTC. As protein: CASSDEIHNEQFF.

The V and J genes are TRBV7-3 and TRBJ2-1; 7 nucleotides agree with TRBD1. V lost 8 bases and J lost 3; bases outside the gene matches: 7. The CDR3 is made up of 14 amino acids. CDR1 is SGHTA, CDR2 FQGTGA, per germline. The CDR3 reads CASPKGADYNEQFF. The CDR3 DNA reads TGTGCCAGCCCTAAGGGGGCCGACTACAATGAGCAGTTCTTC. Full variable domain (missing parts from reference TRBV7-3 and TRBJ2-1): GAGVSQTPSNKVTEKGKYVELRCDPISGHTALYWYRQSLGQGPEFLIYFQGTGAADDSGLPNDRFFAVRPEGSVSTLKIQRTERGDSAVYLCASPKGADYNEQFFGPGTRLTVL.

This chain connects TRBV5-6 to TRBJ2-7, with 7 nucleotides matching TRBD1. The CDR3 runs to 16 residues. V gave up 4 bases and J gave up 3 bases; unmatched junction bases: 13. Germline CDR1 is SGHDT and CDR2 is YYEEEE. DNA of the CDR3: TGTGCCAGCAGCCCGGTCCCCGGGACAGCGTACTACGAGCAGTACTTC. As protein: CASSPVPGTAYYEQYF.

This rearrangement joins TRBV10-3 to TRBJ2-3; 7 bases map to TRBD2. Germline CDR1 and CDR2: ENHRY and SYGVKD. This CDR3 region has 13 residues. The V and J ends lost 6 bases and 6 bases, in that order; junction bases with no gene match: 6. The CDR3 sequence: CAISGGGSDTQYF. The CDR3, as DNA: TGTGCCATCAGCGGGGGAGGGTCGGATACGCAGTATTTT.

V and J are TRBV4-3 and TRBJ2-7, with 8 positions matching TRBD2. The length of the CDR3 is 16 residues. Germline trimming cut 0 bases from V and 3 bases from J; bases unmatched to any gene: 7. The germline V gene encodes CDR1 LGHNA and CDR2 YSLEER. In DNA form, the CDR3 reads TGCGCCAGCAGCCAAGATCTCGAGCGGGGGAGCTACGAGCAGTACTTC. It codes for CASSQDLERGSYEQYF.

The chain combines TRBV18 with TRBJ1-1; weak D call: TRBD1 (6 bases). Trimming took off 5 bases at V and 0 bases at J, with 10 bases between the two ends. CDR1 and CDR2 (germline): KGHSH, LQKENI. The CDR3 spans 14 residues. The CDR3 nucleotides read TGTGCCAGCTCAGCCGCAGGGGTGAACACTGAAGCTTTCTTT. Protein sequence: CASSAAGVNTEAFF.

This chain joins TRBV4-2 and TRBJ2-1; D gene uncertain. The V end was cut by 2 bases, the J end by 6 bases, with 5 bases between. The CDR3 is 12 residues long. CDR1 is LGHNA, CDR2 YNFKEQ, per germline. CDR3 nucleotide sequence: TGTGCCAGCAGCCAATTCTTCAATGAGCAGTTCTTC. Protein product: CASSQFFNEQFF.

The V and J genes are TRBV5-1 and TRBJ2-3, with TRBD2 matching over 9 bases. Germline assignment: CDR1 SGHRS and CDR2 YFSETQ. The V gene end was trimmed by 0 bases and the J gene end by 6 bases; junction bases not matched to a gene: 5. This CDR3 region has 15 residues. For the CDR3, the DNA is TGCGCCAGCAGCTTGGGTAGCGGGAGAGGCGATACGCAGTATTTT. Translated: CASSLGSGRGDTQYF.

The chain carries TRBV29-1 and TRBJ2-1; tentatively, D is TRBD2 (6 bases). The germline V and J ends were trimmed by 3 bases and 0 bases, with 18 bases remaining between them. CDR1 is SQVTM, CDR2 ANQGSEA, per germline. The CDR3 covers 17 residues. The CDR3: CSVEPFGRGFSYNEQFF. In DNA, the CDR3 is TGCAGCGTTGAGCCTTTCGGTCGGGGGTTCTCCTACAATGAGCAGTTCTTC.

The chain carries TRBV19 and TRBJ1-4; D uncertain. The CDR3 extends over 14 amino acids. Trimming pared 6 bases from V and 4 bases from J, leaving 12 bases between. Germline assignment: CDR1 LNHDA and CDR2 SQIVND (reference sequence). The CDR3 coding sequence is TGTGCCAGTAGCCCCTGGGAGGGTAATGAAAAACTGTTTTTT. Its translation: CASSPWEGNEKLFF.

V is TRBV7-2 and J is TRBJ2-7, with D perhaps matching TRBD2 (6 bases). The CDR3 spans 14 residues. The germline V gene encodes CDR1 SGHTA and CDR2 FQGNSA. V was trimmed by 6 bases and J by 2 bases, leaving 14 bases between them. The CDR3 region has the DNA TGTGCCAGCAGTGACGCGGGGTCAACCTACGAGCAGTACTTC. As protein: CASSDAGSTYEQYF. Full variable domain (rest looked up from reference TRBV7-2 and TRBJ2-7): GAGVSQSPSNKVTEKGKDVELRCDPISGHTALYWYRQSLGQGLEFLIYFQGNSAPDKSGLPSDRFSAERTGGSVSTLTIQRTQQEDSAVYLCASSDAGSTYEQYFGPGTRLTVT.

V and J are TRBV5-4 and TRBJ1-2; D unresolved. The germline V gene encodes CDR1 SGHNT and CDR2 YYREEE (reference sequence). The ends were cut back, 0 bases at V and 4 bases at J, with 10 bases in the middle. The CDR3 is 14 residues long. The CDR3 spells CASSLDFEPYGYTF. CDR3 bases: TGTGCCAGCAGCTTGGATTTCGAACCCTATGGCTACACCTTC.